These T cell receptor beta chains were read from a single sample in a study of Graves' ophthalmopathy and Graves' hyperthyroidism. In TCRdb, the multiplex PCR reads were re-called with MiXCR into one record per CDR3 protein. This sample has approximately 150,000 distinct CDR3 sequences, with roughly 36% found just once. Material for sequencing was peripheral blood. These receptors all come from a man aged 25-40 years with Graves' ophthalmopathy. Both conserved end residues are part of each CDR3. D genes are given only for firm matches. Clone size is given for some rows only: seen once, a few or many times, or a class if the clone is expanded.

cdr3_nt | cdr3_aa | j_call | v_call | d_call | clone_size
TGCAGCGTCTCCCCAAGTGGGAACGAGCAGTACTTC | CSVSPSGNEQYF | TRBJ2-7 | TRBV29-1 | . | many
TGTGCCAGCAGTCCTCCCCCCCACAGGCGGACTGAAGCTTTCTTT | CASSPPPHRRTEAFF | TRBJ1-1 | TRBV12-3/TRBV12-4 | . | many
TGTGCCAGCAGTCGACGGACTAGCGGGAACGAGCAGTACTTC | CASSRRTSGNEQYF | TRBJ2-7 | TRBV27 | TRBD2 | .
TGTGCCAGCAGCCAAGATGCGGACTATGGCTACACCTTC | CASSQDADYGYTF | TRBJ1-2 | TRBV4-2 | . | many
TGTGCCGGACCGGACTACGAGCAGTACTTC | CAGPDYEQYF | TRBJ2-7 | TRBV6-1 | . | .
TGTGCCAGCAGTTACTCAGGGGACGCTGAAGCTTTCTTT | CASSYSGDAEAFF | TRBJ1-1 | TRBV6-5 | . | .
TGTGCCAGCAGTTTAGTTAGGCGGGAAGAGACCCAGTACTTC | CASSLVRREETQYF | TRBJ2-5 | TRBV12-3/TRBV12-4 | . | many
TGTGCCAGCTCACCTGGGGGCAGCCTCTCCTACGAGCAGTACTTC | CASSPGGSLSYEQYF | TRBJ2-7 | TRBV18 | . | many
TGTGCCAGCAGTTTAGTGACTATTGAGAGCACTGAAGCTTTCTTT | CASSLVTIESTEAFF | TRBJ1-1 | TRBV12-3/TRBV12-4 | . | .
TGTGCCAGCAGTCTCCACTACGAGCAGTACTTC | CASSLHYEQYF | TRBJ2-7 | TRBV12-3/TRBV12-4 | . | many
TGTGCCAGTAGGCGGACAGGTGAAGCTTTCTTT | CASRRTGEAFF | TRBJ1-1 | TRBV19 | TRBD1 | few